These T cell receptor beta chains were read from a single sample in a study of blood T cells in healthy people across ages. TCRdb reprocessed the 5' RACE reads with MiXCR, giving one entry per CDR3 protein. Found here are fewer than 900,000 distinct CDR3 sequences, roughly 47% of them singletons; the top ten hold more than 20%. Sample: blood. The receptors shown here come from a woman in her sixties in good health. Each CDR3 is given with its conserved first and last residue. Each record gives: CDR3 DNA, CDR3 protein, D gene, J gene, clone size, V gene. A D gene is named only where the DNA matches it firmly. Size tells how often a clone was seen (once, few, many) or the class of an expanded clone, and some rows leave it out.

DNA: TGTGCCAGCAGTACCAGATTCTCGGGGGGGCCGTCGAACATTCAGTACTTC
CDR3: CASSTRFSGGPSNIQYF
D: TRBD2
J: TRBJ2-4
size: few
V: TRBV6-6

DNA: TGTGCCAGCAGATCCTCTAGCGGGGGGCTCTACAATGAGCAGTTCTTC
CDR3: CASRSSSGGLYNEQFF
D: TRBD2
J: TRBJ2-1
size: -
V: TRBV2

DNA: TGTGCCAGCGGCACAGGGTTCCGCTCCTACAATGAGCAGTTCTTC
CDR3: CASGTGFRSYNEQFF
D: -
J: TRBJ2-1
size: -
V: TRBV5-5

DNA: TGTACCAGCAGCTTAGACGGGAGAGGAGAGACCCAGTACTTC
CDR3: CTSSLDGRGETQYF
D: -
J: TRBJ2-5
size: -
V: TRBV7-2

DNA: TGCGCCAGCAGCCGGGGGACTAGTGCAAATGAGCAGTTCTTC
CDR3: CASSRGTSANEQFF
D: TRBD2
J: TRBJ2-1
size: few
V: TRBV5-1

DNA: TGCGCCAGCAGCGAAGGTGCGGGAGTGGGGAATGAGCAGTTCTTC
CDR3: CASSEGAGVGNEQFF
D: TRBD2
J: TRBJ2-1
size: -
V: TRBV5-1

DNA: TGTGCCAGCAGCCCAACAGGGAGGGAAGCTTTCTTT
CDR3: CASSPTGREAFF
D: -
J: TRBJ1-1
size: few
V: TRBV25-1

DNA: TGCAGTGCTAGAGATGCCAGCGGCTGGGACACCGGGGAGCTGTTTTTT
CDR3: CSARDASGWDTGELFF
D: -
J: TRBJ2-2
size: -
V: TRBV20-1

DNA: TGTGCCAGCAGCTTCTACAGGGGGCAAGGAGATACGCAGTATTTT
CDR3: CASSFYRGQGDTQYF
D: TRBD1
J: TRBJ2-3
size: -
V: TRBV7-9

DNA: TGTGCCAGCAGCTTAGGACCCCCGGAGACCCAGTACTTC
CDR3: CASSLGPPETQYF
D: -
J: TRBJ2-5
size: few
V: TRBV7-2

DNA: TGCGCCAGCAGCGCAGCTCACGGATTGAACACTGAAGCTTTCTTT
CDR3: CASSAAHGLNTEAFF
D: -
J: TRBJ1-1
size: few
V: TRBV5-1

DNA: TGTGCCAGCAGTGACTCGGGCTACCCTCCCACAGATACGCAGTATTTT
CDR3: CASSDSGYPPTDTQYF
D: -
J: TRBJ2-3
size: many
V: TRBV6-4

DNA: TGTGCCAGCAGCTTAGACAACGAGCAGTACTTC
CDR3: CASSLDNEQYF
D: -
J: TRBJ2-7
size: many
V: TRBV5-1

DNA: TGCAGTGCCCATCTAGGGGGTAGCGGGAGACCCAACGAGCAGTACTTC
CDR3: CSAHLGGSGRPNEQYF
D: TRBD2
J: TRBJ2-7
size: -
V: TRBV20-1

DNA: TGTGCCAGCTCACCGGGCCAGGAGGTACACAATGAGCAGTTCTTC
CDR3: CASSPGQEVHNEQFF
D: -
J: TRBJ2-1
size: few
V: TRBV18

DNA: TGTGCCAGCAGTTCGAACAGGGGGTACGAGCAGTACTTC
CDR3: CASSSNRGYEQYF
D: TRBD1
J: TRBJ2-7
size: few
V: TRBV27

DNA: TGTGCCAGCAGCGTAGAAGGGGGGGCTCCTAATGAAAAACTGTTTTTT
CDR3: CASSVEGGAPNEKLFF
D: -
J: TRBJ1-4
size: -
V: TRBV9

DNA: TGTGCCATCAGTGAGTCGAATGGGAAGTGGGCAGATACGCAGTATTTT
CDR3: CAISESNGKWADTQYF
D: -
J: TRBJ2-3
size: few
V: TRBV10-3

DNA: TGTGCCAGCAGCCAAGTGGGCGGGAGGACAGATACGCGGTATTTT
CDR3: CASSQVGGRTDTRYF
D: TRBD2
J: TRBJ2-3
size: -
V: TRBV4-2

DNA: TGTGCCATCAGTGATTTCCTGGGACGGGGATCCTCTGGAAACACCATATATTTT
CDR3: CAISDFLGRGSSGNTIYF
D: -
J: TRBJ1-3
size: -
V: TRBV10-3

DNA: TGTGCCAGCAGCCAAAGCGGGGGGGGACTAGTCAATGAGCAGTTCTTC
CDR3: CASSQSGGGLVNEQFF
D: TRBD2
J: TRBJ2-1
size: many
V: TRBV3-1

DNA: TGTGCCAGCAGCCAACAGGCGGGCAATGAGCAGTTCTTC
CDR3: CASSQQAGNEQFF
D: -
J: TRBJ2-1
size: few
V: TRBV3-1

DNA: TGCAGTGCTCCCGCGGGAGACTCCTACAATGAGCAGTTCTTC
CDR3: CSAPAGDSYNEQFF
D: TRBD2
J: TRBJ2-1
size: -
V: TRBV20-1

DNA: TGTGCCAGCAGCCTCGGGACTAGCGGAAAACAAGAGACCCAGTACTTC
CDR3: CASSLGTSGKQETQYF
D: TRBD2
J: TRBJ2-5
size: -
V: TRBV3-1

DNA: TGTGCCAGCAGTTGCCGACAGGGGGCATCCTACGAGCAGTACTTC
CDR3: CASSCRQGASYEQYF
D: TRBD1
J: TRBJ2-7
size: -
V: TRBV28

DNA: TGCAGTGCTGCCGCCTCCAACCAGCAGACCCAGTACTTC
CDR3: CSAAASNQQTQYF
D: -
J: TRBJ2-5
size: -
V: TRBV20-1

DNA: TGTGCCAGCAGTTACTCGGGCGGGACAATAGATACGCAGTATTTT
CDR3: CASSYSGGTIDTQYF
D: -
J: TRBJ2-3
size: -
V: TRBV6-2/TRBV6-3

DNA: TGTGCCAGCAGCATACGGACAGGGGGCGCCTATGGCTACACCTTC
CDR3: CASSIRTGGAYGYTF
D: TRBD1
J: TRBJ1-2
size: few
V: TRBV3-1

DNA: TGTGCCTGGGCCAAGGAGGGCAATCAGCCCCAGCATTTT
CDR3: CAWAKEGNQPQHF
D: -
J: TRBJ1-5
size: -
V: TRBV30

DNA: TGTGCCAGCAGCAACGGACAGGCTGGAAACACCATATATTTT
CDR3: CASSNGQAGNTIYF
D: TRBD1
J: TRBJ1-3
size: -
V: TRBV13

DNA: TGCGCCAGCAGCTTTAGCCCCGGTACCTACGAGCAGTACTTC
CDR3: CASSFSPGTYEQYF
D: -
J: TRBJ2-7
size: -
V: TRBV5-1

DNA: TGCAGCGCTAGAGATCTCCAGGGACTAGCGGGGTTAAGGGAGTACTTC
CDR3: CSARDLQGLAGLREYF
D: TRBD2
J: TRBJ2-7
size: -
V: TRBV20-1

DNA: TGTGCCAGCAGCCGGACTAGCGGGGCCGAGGGAGACGAGCAGTACTTC
CDR3: CASSRTSGAEGDEQYF
D: TRBD2
J: TRBJ2-7
size: many
V: TRBV4-2

DNA: TGCAGCGTTGAAGAGACAGGGAGCTATGGCTACACCTTC
CDR3: CSVEETGSYGYTF
D: TRBD1
J: TRBJ1-2
size: -
V: TRBV29-1

DNA: TGTGCCAGCAGTTCCCGCACGGGGCGGGGGGGCGTTTACGAGCAGTACTTC
CDR3: CASSSRTGRGGVYEQYF
D: TRBD2
J: TRBJ2-7
size: many
V: TRBV27

DNA: TGTGCCACCAGTGATGGGACTATTAGCACAGATACGCAGTATTTT
CDR3: CATSDGTISTDTQYF
D: TRBD2
J: TRBJ2-3
size: -
V: TRBV24-1

DNA: TGTGCCAGCAGTTGGACAGGGGTTTCGAACACTGAAGCTTTCTTT
CDR3: CASSWTGVSNTEAFF
D: TRBD1
J: TRBJ1-1
size: -
V: TRBV6-5

DNA: TGTGCCAGCAGTCGACAGGGGGAATACAATGAGCAGTTCTTC
CDR3: CASSRQGEYNEQFF
D: TRBD1
J: TRBJ2-1
size: few
V: TRBV11-1

DNA: TGCAGTGCGCCGACAGGAGGCTACGAGCAGTACTTC
CDR3: CSAPTGGYEQYF
D: -
J: TRBJ2-7
size: -
V: TRBV20-1

DNA: TGTGCCAGCACGCCGCAGGACAGGCGTTCCTACGAGCAGTACTTC
CDR3: CASTPQDRRSYEQYF
D: TRBD1
J: TRBJ2-7
size: few
V: TRBV28

DNA: TGTGCCAGCAGACCCACACTAGCGCTATACAATGAGCAGTTCTTC
CDR3: CASRPTLALYNEQFF
D: TRBD2
J: TRBJ2-1
size: -
V: TRBV3-1

DNA: TGCGCCAGCAGCCAAGAGAGGGTCGATGATACGCAGTATTTT
CDR3: CASSQERVDDTQYF
D: -
J: TRBJ2-3
size: -
V: TRBV4-1

DNA: TGTGCCAGCAGGGCTAGACCGGTTCAAGAGACCCAGTACTTC
CDR3: CASRARPVQETQYF
D: -
J: TRBJ2-5
size: few
V: TRBV6-2/TRBV6-3

DNA: TGTGCCAGCGGGGGTGGGACCGACTCCTACAATGAGCAGTTCTTC
CDR3: CASGGGTDSYNEQFF
D: -
J: TRBJ2-1
size: few
V: TRBV28

DNA: TGCGCCAGCAGCCAAGATACCCAGGGACAGGAAAACACCATATATTTT
CDR3: CASSQDTQGQENTIYF
D: TRBD1
J: TRBJ1-3
size: -
V: TRBV4-3

DNA: TGTGCCAGCAGCCAAGAACTCGGCCTAGCGGGGGACACAGATACGCAGTATTTT
CDR3: CASSQELGLAGDTDTQYF
D: TRBD2
J: TRBJ2-3
size: -
V: TRBV3-1

DNA: TGTGCCAGCAGCTTAGATCGCAGCACAGATACGCAGTATTTT
CDR3: CASSLDRSTDTQYF
D: -
J: TRBJ2-3
size: many
V: TRBV7-2

DNA: TGTGCCAGCAGCCAAGGGGAGATTCGGTACAATGAGCAGTACTTC
CDR3: CASSQGEIRYNEQYF
D: -
J: TRBJ2-7
size: once
V: TRBV3-1

DNA: TGTGCCAGCAGCTTAGCGCAAGTTCGACTAGCGGGAGTAGGCGAGCAGTACTTC
CDR3: CASSLAQVRLAGVGEQYF
D: TRBD2
J: TRBJ2-7
size: few
V: TRBV7-2

DNA: TGTGCCAGCAGTGAGGCTAGCGGATGGGGAGATACGCAGTATTTT
CDR3: CASSEASGWGDTQYF
D: TRBD2
J: TRBJ2-3
size: -
V: TRBV2

DNA: TGTGCCAGCCACCTCGGGGGCACTGAAGCTTTCTTT
CDR3: CASHLGGTEAFF
D: -
J: TRBJ1-1
size: -
V: TRBV25-1

DNA: TGTGCCGGCAGTATCAGACTAGCGGGGTTGAATGAGCAGTTCTTC
CDR3: CAGSIRLAGLNEQFF
D: TRBD2
J: TRBJ2-1
size: once
V: TRBV12-3/TRBV12-4

DNA: TGTGCCAGCTCACCACAGGGACAGAACATCCGTAATGAAAAACTGTTTTTT
CDR3: CASSPQGQNIRNEKLFF
D: TRBD1
J: TRBJ1-4
size: -
V: TRBV18

DNA: TGTGCCAGCAGTCCCCGGGAGTGCGCAGATACGCAGTATTTT
CDR3: CASSPRECADTQYF
D: -
J: TRBJ2-3
size: -
V: TRBV12-3/TRBV12-4